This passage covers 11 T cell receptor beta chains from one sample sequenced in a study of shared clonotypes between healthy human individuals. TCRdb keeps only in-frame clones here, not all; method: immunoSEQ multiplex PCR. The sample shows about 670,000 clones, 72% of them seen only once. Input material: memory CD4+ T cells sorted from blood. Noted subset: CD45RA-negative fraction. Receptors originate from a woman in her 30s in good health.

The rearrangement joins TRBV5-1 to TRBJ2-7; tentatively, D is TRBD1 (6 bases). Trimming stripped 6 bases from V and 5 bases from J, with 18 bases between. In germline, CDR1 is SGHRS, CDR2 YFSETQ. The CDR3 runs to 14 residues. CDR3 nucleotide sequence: TGCGCCAGCAAGGTTGGGCAGGGGAATAACGAGCAGTACTTC. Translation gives CASKVGQGNNEQYF.

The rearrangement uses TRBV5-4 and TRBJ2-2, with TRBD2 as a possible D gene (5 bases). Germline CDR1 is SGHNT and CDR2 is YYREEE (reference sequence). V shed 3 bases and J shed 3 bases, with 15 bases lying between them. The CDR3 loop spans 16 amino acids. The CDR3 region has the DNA TGTGCCAGCAGCTCCCGCACTAGAGTGTACACCGGGGAGCTGTTTTTT. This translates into CASSSRTRVYTGELFF.

The CDR3 protein is CASTATGTANYGYTF. The CDR3 DNA sequence: TGTGCCAGCACCGCCACCGGGACGGCGAACTATGGCTACACCTTC. J is TRBJ1-2 and V is TRBV6-1, with TRBD1 as a possible D gene (5 bases). CDR3 length: 15 amino acids. Per germline, CDR1 MNHNS and CDR2 SASEGT. Trimming removed 7 bases from V and 2 bases from J, with 17 bases in between.

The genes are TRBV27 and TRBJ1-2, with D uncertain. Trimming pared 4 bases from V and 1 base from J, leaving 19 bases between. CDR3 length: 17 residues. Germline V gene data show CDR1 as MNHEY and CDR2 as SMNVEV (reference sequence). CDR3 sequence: CASSSVPYRKINYGYTF. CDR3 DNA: TGTGCCAGCAGTTCGGTCCCGTACAGAAAGATTAACTATGGCTACACCTTC.

This chain's CDR3 is CASSAGQGTTTNEKLFF. As DNA, the CDR3 is TGCGCCAGCAGTGCGGGACAGGGTACCACAACTAATGAAAAACTGTTTTTT. J is TRBJ1-4 and V is TRBV4-1; 9 bases align to TRBD1. CDR3 length equals 17 residues. Germline assignment: CDR1 MGHRA and CDR2 YSYEKL. Trimming removed 6 bases from V and 0 bases from J; junction bases left unmatched: 8.

The CDR3 sequence is CASSENTGSQPQHF. CDR3 DNA: TGTGCCAGCAGTGAAAATACAGGGTCCCAGCCCCAGCATTTT. The chain couples TRBV2 to TRBJ1-5; perhaps TRBD1 as D (6 bases). The V gene's germline CDR1 is SNHLY and CDR2 FYNNEI. This CDR3 comprises 14 residues. Trimming left V 2 bases short and J 7 bases short, with 12 bases between.

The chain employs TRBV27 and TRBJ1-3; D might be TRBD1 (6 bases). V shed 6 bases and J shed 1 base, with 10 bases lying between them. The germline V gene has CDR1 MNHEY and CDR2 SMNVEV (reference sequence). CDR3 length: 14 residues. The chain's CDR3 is CASRQQGSGNTIYF. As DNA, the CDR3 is TGTGCCAGCAGGCAACAGGGATCTGGAAACACCATATATTTT.

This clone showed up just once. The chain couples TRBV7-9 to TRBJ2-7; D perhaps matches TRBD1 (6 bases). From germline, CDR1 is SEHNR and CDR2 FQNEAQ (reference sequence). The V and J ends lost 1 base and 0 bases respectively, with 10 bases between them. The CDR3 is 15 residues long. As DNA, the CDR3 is TGTGCCAGCAGCTTAGTGGCAGGGGTCTCCTACGAGCAGTACTTC. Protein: CASSLVAGVSYEQYF.

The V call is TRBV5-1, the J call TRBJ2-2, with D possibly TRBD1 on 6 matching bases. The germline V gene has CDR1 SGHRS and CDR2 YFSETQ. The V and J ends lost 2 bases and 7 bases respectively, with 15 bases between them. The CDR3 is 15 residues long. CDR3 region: CASSLYAGEHGELFF. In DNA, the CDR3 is TGCGCCAGCAGCTTATATGCAGGGGAACACGGGGAGCTGTTTTTT.

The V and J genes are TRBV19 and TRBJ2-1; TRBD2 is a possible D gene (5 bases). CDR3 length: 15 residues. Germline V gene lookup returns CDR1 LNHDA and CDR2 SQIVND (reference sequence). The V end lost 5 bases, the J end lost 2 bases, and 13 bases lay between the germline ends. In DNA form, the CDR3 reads TGTGCCAGTAGTCTCTTCGTGGGAGCCTACAATGAGCAGTTCTTC. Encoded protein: CASSLFVGAYNEQFF.

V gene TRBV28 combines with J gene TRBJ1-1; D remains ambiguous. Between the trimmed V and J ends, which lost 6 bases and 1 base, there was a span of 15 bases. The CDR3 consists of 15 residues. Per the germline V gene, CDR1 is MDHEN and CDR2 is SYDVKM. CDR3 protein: CASSDPAAGNTEAFF. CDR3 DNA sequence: TGTGCCAGCAGCGATCCCGCGGCGGGGAACACTGAAGCTTTCTTT.